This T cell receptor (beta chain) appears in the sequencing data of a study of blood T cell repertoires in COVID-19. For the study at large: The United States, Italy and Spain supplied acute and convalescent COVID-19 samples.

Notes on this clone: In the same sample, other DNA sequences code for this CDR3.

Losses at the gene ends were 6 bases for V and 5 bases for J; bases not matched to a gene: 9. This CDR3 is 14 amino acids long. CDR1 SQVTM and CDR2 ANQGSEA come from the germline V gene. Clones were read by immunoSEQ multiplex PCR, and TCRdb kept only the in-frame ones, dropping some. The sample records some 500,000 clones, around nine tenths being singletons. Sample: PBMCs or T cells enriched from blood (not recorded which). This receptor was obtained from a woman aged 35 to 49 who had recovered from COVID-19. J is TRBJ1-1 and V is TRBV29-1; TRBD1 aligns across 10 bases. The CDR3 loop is CSVARTGGRTEAFF. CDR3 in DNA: TGCAGCGTGGCGCGGACAGGGGGTAGGACTGAAGCTTTCTTT.